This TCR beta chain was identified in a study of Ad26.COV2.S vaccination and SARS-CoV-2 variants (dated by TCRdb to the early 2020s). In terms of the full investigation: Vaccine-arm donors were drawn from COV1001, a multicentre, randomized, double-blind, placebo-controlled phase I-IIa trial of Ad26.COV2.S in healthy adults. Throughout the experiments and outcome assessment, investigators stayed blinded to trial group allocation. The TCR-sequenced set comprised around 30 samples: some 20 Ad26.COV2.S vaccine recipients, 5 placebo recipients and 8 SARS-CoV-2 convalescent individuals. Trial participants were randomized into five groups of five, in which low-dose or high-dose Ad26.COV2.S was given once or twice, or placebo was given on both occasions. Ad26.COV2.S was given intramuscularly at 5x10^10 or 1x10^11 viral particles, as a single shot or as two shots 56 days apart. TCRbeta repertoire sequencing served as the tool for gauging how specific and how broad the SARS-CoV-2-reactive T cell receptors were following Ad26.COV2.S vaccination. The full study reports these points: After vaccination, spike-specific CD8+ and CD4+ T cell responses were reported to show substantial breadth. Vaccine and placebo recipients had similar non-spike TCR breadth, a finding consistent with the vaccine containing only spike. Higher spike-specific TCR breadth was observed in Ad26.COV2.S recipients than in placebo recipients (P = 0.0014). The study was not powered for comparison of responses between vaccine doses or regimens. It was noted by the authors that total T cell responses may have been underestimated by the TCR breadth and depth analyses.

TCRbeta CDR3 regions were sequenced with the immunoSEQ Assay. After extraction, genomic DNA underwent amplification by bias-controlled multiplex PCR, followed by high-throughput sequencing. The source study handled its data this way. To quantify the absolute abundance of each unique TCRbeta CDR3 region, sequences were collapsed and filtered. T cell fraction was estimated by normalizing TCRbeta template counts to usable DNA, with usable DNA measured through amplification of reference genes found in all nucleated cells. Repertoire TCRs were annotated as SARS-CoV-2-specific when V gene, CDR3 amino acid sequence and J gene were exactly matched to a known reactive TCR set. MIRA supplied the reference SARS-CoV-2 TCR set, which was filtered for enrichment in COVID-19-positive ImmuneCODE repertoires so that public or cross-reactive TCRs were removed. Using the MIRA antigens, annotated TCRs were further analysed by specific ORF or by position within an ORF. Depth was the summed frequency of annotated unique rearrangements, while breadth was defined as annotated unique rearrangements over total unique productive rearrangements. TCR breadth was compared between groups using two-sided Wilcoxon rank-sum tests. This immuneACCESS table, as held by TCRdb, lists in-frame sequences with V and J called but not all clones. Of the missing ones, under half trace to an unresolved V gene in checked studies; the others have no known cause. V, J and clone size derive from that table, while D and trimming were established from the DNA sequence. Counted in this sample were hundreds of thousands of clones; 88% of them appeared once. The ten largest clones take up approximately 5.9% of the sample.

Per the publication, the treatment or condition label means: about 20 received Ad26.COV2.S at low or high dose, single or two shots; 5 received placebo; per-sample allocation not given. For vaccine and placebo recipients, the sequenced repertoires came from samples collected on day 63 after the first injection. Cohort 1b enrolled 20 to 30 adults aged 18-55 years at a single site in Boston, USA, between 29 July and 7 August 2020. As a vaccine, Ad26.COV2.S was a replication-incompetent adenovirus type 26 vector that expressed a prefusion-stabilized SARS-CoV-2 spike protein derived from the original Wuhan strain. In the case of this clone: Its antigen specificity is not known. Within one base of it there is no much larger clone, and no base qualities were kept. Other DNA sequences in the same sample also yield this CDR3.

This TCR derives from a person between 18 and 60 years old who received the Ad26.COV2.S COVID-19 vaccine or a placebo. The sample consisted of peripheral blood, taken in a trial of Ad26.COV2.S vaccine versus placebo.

The CDR3 reads CASSDSQGDTGELFF. Read as DNA, the sequence is TGTGCCAGCAGTGACTCGCAGGGCGACACCGGGGAGCTGTTTTTT. The chain employs TRBV6-4 and TRBJ2-2; a weak D assignment points to TRBD1 (5 bases agree). V is shortened by 0 bases, J by 3 bases, and the region joining them spans 8 bases. Including the terminal cysteine and phenylalanine, the CDR3 comprises 15 residues. The entry retains the CDR3 DNA only, 45 bases that are in frame from base 1. CDR1 and CDR2, looked up from the germline V gene, are MRHNA and SNTAGT.